Included here is one T cell receptor beta chain sequence, with context. V dropped 1 base and J dropped 6 bases, with 16 bases sitting between them. The CDR3 covers 15 residues. Germline CDR1 SGHTA, CDR2 FQGNSA. This specimen comes from a study of blood T cell repertoires in COVID-19. The method was immunoSEQ multiplex PCR; TCRdb's version includes in-frame clones alone and lacks a portion of them. The sample lists about 160,000 clones; about 85% were seen once. The TCR was taken from a human donor with acute or convalescent COVID-19. The donor label of this sample is uncertain. The chain has TRBV7-2 and TRBJ2-7; D may be TRBD1 (5 bases). Input material: peripheral blood. CDR3 protein: CASSLVVGQGVEQYF. The CDR3, as DNA: TGTGCCAGCAGCTTAGTGGTGGGTCAGGGCGTCGAGCAGTACTTC.